Shown below are 10 T cell receptor beta chains from a single sample sequenced in a study of cytomegalovirus exposure and HLA in healthy donors. The method was immunoSEQ multiplex PCR; TCRdb's version includes in-frame clones alone and lacks a portion of them. The sample has roughly 120,000 clones, 88% seen once. The sequenced sample was PBMCs. All receptors derive from a man aged 18 to 29 in good health and CMV-seronegative.

To note about this clone: Other DNA sequences in this sample translate to the same CDR3. In DNA form, the CDR3 reads TGTGCCAGCAGCTTGACTAGCGGGAGTTACGAGCAGTACTTC. Translating it yields CASSLTSGSYEQYF. The rearrangement uses TRBV7-2 and TRBJ2-7; 12 bases match TRBD2. Germline V gene sequence: CDR1 SGHTA, CDR2 FQGNSA. The V gene end was trimmed by 3 bases and the J gene end by 4 bases; junction bases not matched to a gene: 1. This CDR3 comprises 14 residues. The whole variable domain, remainder taken from reference TRBV7-2 and TRBJ2-7, is GAGVSQSPSNKVTEKGKDVELRCDPISGHTALYWYRQSLGQGLEFLIYFQGNSAPDKSGLPSDRFSAERTGGSVSTLTIQRTQQEDSAVYLCASSLTSGSYEQYFGPGTRLTVT.

This clone showed up just a few times. This chain connects TRBV6-5 to TRBJ2-5; 9 bases fit TRBD1. With 6 bases clipped from V and 5 bases from J, the junction kept 7 bases outside the gene matches. The CDR3 has 14 amino acids. Germline V lookup: CDR1 MNHEY, CDR2 SVGAGI. The CDR3 protein is CASRTTGGLETQYF. CDR3 nucleotides: TGTGCCAGCAGAACTACAGGGGGCTTGGAGACCCAGTACTTC.

The DNA for the CDR3 is TGCGCCAGCAGCTTGGACAGGGGCCCCAGGACCGGGGAGCTGTTTTTT. It yields the protein CASSLDRGPRTGELFF. The genes are TRBV5-1 and TRBJ2-2, with 7 nucleotides matching TRBD1. CDR1 is SGHRS, CDR2 YFSETQ, per germline. The CDR3 is made up of 16 amino acids. The ends lost 0 bases at V and 5 bases at J; junction bases unmatched: 7.

The J gene is TRBJ2-5, the V gene TRBV5-1; maybe TRBD2 (5 bases). Per germline, CDR1 SGHRS and CDR2 YFSETQ. Trimming pared 1 base from V and 3 bases from J, leaving 19 bases between. The CDR3 runs to 17 residues. The CDR3: CASSLRVAGDMEETQYF. CDR3 nucleotide sequence: TGCGCCAGCAGCTTGCGGGTCGCCGGGGATATGGAAGAGACCCAGTACTTC.

V is TRBV28 and J is TRBJ2-1; maybe TRBD1 (6 bases). The CDR3 has 14 amino acids. The germline CDR1 and CDR2 sequences are MDHEN and SYDVKM. V lost 6 bases and J 5 bases, leaving 14 bases between the germline ends. As DNA, the CDR3 is TGTGCCAGCAGGTCCCGGGACATAGACAATGAGCAGTTCTTC. Translated: CASRSRDIDNEQFF.

DNA for the CDR3: TGTGCCAGCAGCAAACGGGACACAGATACGCAGTATTTT. This codes for CASSKRDTDTQYF. The chain carries TRBV6-5 and TRBJ2-3, with a possible D match to TRBD2 (5 bases). V lost 6 bases and J 2 bases, leaving 9 bases between the germline ends. CDR1 is MNHEY and CDR2 is SVGAGI in the germline V gene. CDR3 length: 13 residues.

The chain has TRBV21-1 and TRBJ2-2; TRBD1, the D gene given by the table, was not confirmed from the DNA. TRBV21-1 is a pseudogene. The CDR3 contains 16 residues. CDR3 amino acids: CASSPPGTGSAGELFF. The CDR3 DNA reads as TGTGCCAGCAGCCCGCCCGGGACAGGGTCGGCCGGGGAGCTGTTTTTT.

This clone has just one count. This chain links TRBV5-1 with TRBJ2-1; D possibly corresponds to TRBD2 (5 bases). V was clipped by 2 bases and J by 8 bases, with 11 bases between them. This CDR3 comprises 13 residues. The germline CDR1 and CDR2 sequences are SGHRS and YFSETQ. The CDR3 sequence: CASSFPSSDEQFF. CDR3 sequence (DNA): TGCGCCAGCAGCTTTCCTAGCTCCGATGAGCAGTTCTTC.

The count of this clone is one. The chain is built from TRBV21-1 and TRBJ2-7; TRBD2 is the table's D call, not checked against the DNA. TRBV21-1 is a pseudogene locus. There are 17 residues in the CDR3. The CDR3 DNA is TGTGCCAGCAGCTACGGACTAGCGGGGGGGAGGTTTTGGGAGCAGTACTTC. The encoded protein is CASSYGLAGGRFWEQYF.

The chain couples TRBV9 to TRBJ1-4; unclear D gene. Deletions cut 0 bases from V and 4 bases from J, with 10 bases between. Per the germline V gene, CDR1 is SGDLS and CDR2 is YYNGEE. The CDR3 runs to 15 residues. CDR3 in amino acids: CASSVATDNNEKLFF. The CDR3 DNA is TGTGCCAGCAGCGTAGCCACAGACAATAATGAAAAACTGTTTTTT.